The 18 T cell receptor beta chains in this list originate from one sample, sequenced in a study of blood T cell repertoires in COVID-19 (dated by TCRdb to 2020 to 2021). Library preparation used the immunoSEQ multiplex PCR assay. Imported from immuneACCESS, the table was reduced by TCRdb to in-frame sequences with V and J called. These copies leave out some clones; in studies compared against another copy, an unresolved V gene accounts for under half, and the cause of the remainder is not known. Across this sample there are 60,000 to 75,000 clones, with roughly 80% seen only once. Around 9.6% of the sample is in the top ten clones. The source material was peripheral blood. The receptors were sampled from a woman over 75 with acute or convalescent COVID-19.

This clone was counted once. The gene calls are TRBV24-1 and TRBJ2-1; 13 positions agree with TRBD2. This CDR3 comprises 15 residues. Germline CDR1 KGHDR, CDR2 SFDVKD. V gave up 9 bases and J gave up 7 bases; unmatched junction bases: 8. CDR3 nucleotide sequence: TGTGCCACCCCAACTAGCGGGGGGGTTAGGAATGAGCAGTTCTTC. This codes for CATPTSGGVRNEQFF.

This chain links TRBV2 with TRBJ1-5; 10 bases align to TRBD1. Per germline, CDR1 SNHLY and CDR2 FYNNEI. V shed 9 bases and J 4 bases; nucleotides not matched to a gene: 6. The CDR3 length is 14 residues. As DNA, the CDR3 is TGTGCCAGTGGGGGGACAGGGGCTAATCAGCCCCAGCATTTT. Translating gives CASGGTGANQPQHF. The variable domain in full, with the rest retrieved from reference TRBV2 and TRBJ1-5, is EPEVTQTPSHQVTQMGQEVILRCVPISNHLYFYWYRQILGQKVEFLVSFYNNEISEKSEIFDDQFSVERPDGSNFTLKIRSTKLEDSAMYFCASGGTGANQPQHFGDGTRLSIL.

This chain links TRBV5-4 with TRBJ1-1; TRBD1 aligns across 11 bases. Germline trimming cut 3 bases from V and 0 bases from J; bases unmatched to any gene: 4. The CDR3 runs 16 residues. In germline, CDR1 is SGHNT, CDR2 YYREEE (reference sequence). The CDR3 DNA reads TGTGCCAGCAGCTGGGGGACAGGGGGTATGAACACTGAAGCTTTCTTT. Translating it yields CASSWGTGGMNTEAFF.

The chain carries TRBV14 and TRBJ2-1, with D maybe TRBD2 (6 bases). Trimming stripped 5 bases from V and 5 bases from J, with 16 bases between. Germline V CDR1 and CDR2: SGHDN, FVKESK. CDR3 length: 15 amino acids. Written as DNA, the CDR3 is TGTGCCAGCAGCTATATTCGGGACTTTCACAATGAGCAGTTCTTC. Translating gives CASSYIRDFHNEQFF.

This clone appeared a single time. The chain joins TRBV3-1 (or the pseudogene TRBV3-2) to TRBJ2-3, with D maybe TRBD1 (6 bases). This CDR3 has 17 residues. The V end was cut by 0 bases, the J end by 2 bases, with 15 bases between. Per germline, CDR1 LGHDT and CDR2 YNNKEL (reference sequence). CDR3 protein: CASSQDFGTTLTDTQYF. DNA for the CDR3: TGTGCCAGCAGCCAAGATTTCGGGACAACTCTCACAGATACGCAGTATTTT.

The chain uses TRBV7-2 and TRBJ2-5, with D possibly matching TRBD2 (7 bases). Germline V gives CDR1 SGHTA, CDR2 FQGNSA. Trimming left V 1 base short and J 4 bases short, with 10 bases between. The CDR3 loop spans 14 amino acids. The CDR3 sequence: CASSLGRGRETQYF. In DNA form, the CDR3 reads TGTGCCAGCAGCTTAGGGCGGGGGCGAGAGACCCAGTACTTC.

The V call is TRBV6-6, the J call TRBJ2-7; 9 nucleotides line up with TRBD1. CDR1 and CDR2 from the germline V gene are MNHNY and SVGAGI (reference sequence). Trimming took 7 bases from V and 5 from J; bases not matched to a gene: 12. The CDR3 totals 15 residues. The CDR3 coding sequence is TGTGCCAGCACCGACCTCGGGACAGGGTCGCACGAGCAGTACTTC. Translated: CASTDLGTGSHEQYF.

The chain joins TRBV27 to TRBJ1-4, with D uncertain. Trimming pared 6 bases from V and 8 bases from J, leaving 16 bases between. CDR3 size: 14 residues. CDR1 and CDR2 from the germline V gene are MNHEY and SMNVEV (reference sequence). CDR3 in amino acids: CASRARRAGEKLFF. In DNA form, the CDR3 reads TGTGCCAGCAGGGCTAGAAGGGCGGGAGAAAAACTGTTTTTT.

The chain has TRBV29-1 and TRBJ1-1, with a possible D match to TRBD1 (5 bases). CDR1 SQVTM and CDR2 ANQGSEA come from the germline V gene. Trimming removed 6 bases at V and 1 base at J, with 9 bases between. The length of the CDR3 is 12 residues. In DNA form, the CDR3 reads TGCAGCGTCAGACAGTCGAACACTGAAGCTTTCTTT. Translated: CSVRQSNTEAFF.

The gene calls are TRBV15 and TRBJ2-1; 13 nucleotides line up with TRBD2. This CDR3 spans 19 amino acids. V lost 3 bases and J lost 7; bases outside the gene matches: 15. Germline CDR1 is LNHNV and CDR2 is YYDKDF (reference sequence). CDR3 protein: CATSSLRFGLAGVKNEQFF. For the CDR3, the DNA is TGTGCCACCAGCAGTTTACGCTTCGGACTAGCGGGGGTAAAGAATGAGCAGTTCTTC.

The chain couples TRBV6-5 to TRBJ1-3, with 9 bases aligning to TRBD1. Looked up from germline, CDR1 is MNHEY and CDR2 is SVGAGI. The ends lost 6 bases at V and 5 bases at J; junction bases unmatched: 5. CDR3 length: 14 residues. DNA for the CDR3: TGTGCCAGCAGCCAAGACAGGGGGAGAAACACCATATATTTT. This sequence encodes CASSQDRGRNTIYF.

The chain recombines TRBV12-3 or TRBV12-4 with TRBJ1-1; TRBD1 is a possible D gene (5 bases). V lost 5 bases and J 8 bases, leaving 15 bases between the germline ends. The CDR3 totals 13 residues. CDR3 sequence reads: CASSTLRGKEAFF. As DNA, the CDR3 is TGTGCCAGCAGTACGTTAAGGGGTAAAGAAGCTTTCTTT.

The chain is built from TRBV10-3 and TRBJ1-2, with 9 bases matching TRBD1. The germline V gene has CDR1 ENHRY and CDR2 SYGVKD. The V segment lost 0 bases and the J segment 6 bases; nucleotides outside the gene matches: 11. This CDR3 has 17 amino acids. The CDR3 DNA follows: TGTGCCATCAGTGAGTCAGGAACAGGGGGCTGGGAGGATGGCTACACCTTC. Amino acid sequence: CAISESGTGGWEDGYTF.

V and J are TRBV5-5 and TRBJ1-4; TRBD1 matches 7 bases. The CDR3 covers 13 residues. V was pared by 7 bases and J by 7 bases, with 7 bases of the junction left unmatched. Per germline, CDR1 SGHKS and CDR2 YYEKEE (reference sequence). CDR3 region: CASSGRGSEKLFF. Written as DNA, the CDR3 is TGTGCCAGCTCGGGCAGGGGGAGTGAAAAACTGTTTTTT.

The chain has TRBV9 and TRBJ1-1; weak D call: TRBD1 (6 bases). CDR1 is SGDLS, CDR2 YYNGEE, per germline. This CDR3 comprises 13 residues. The germline V and J ends were trimmed by 3 bases and 5 bases, with 11 bases remaining between them. The CDR3 sequence: CASSGGQWTEAFF. The CDR3 nucleotides are TGTGCCAGCAGCGGGGGACAATGGACTGAAGCTTTCTTT.

This chain links TRBV12-3 or TRBV12-4 with TRBJ2-7; 7 bases line up with TRBD1. V shed 8 bases, J shed 9 bases, and the junction held 10 bases outside the gene matches. The length of the CDR3 is 12 residues. The CDR3 DNA reads TGTGCCAGCCGGACAGGATCATCTGGGCAGTACTTC. Amino acids: CASRTGSSGQYF.

The chain carries TRBV6-5 and TRBJ2-3, with D perhaps matching TRBD1 (6 bases). The CDR3 contains 14 residues. With 9 bases removed from V and 0 bases from J, the gap between germline ends came to 13 bases. Looked up from germline, CDR1 is MNHEY and CDR2 is SVGAGI. The CDR3 DNA is TGTGCCAGTGCTAGGGGGTATAGCACAGATACGCAGTATTTT. This gives the protein CASARGYSTDTQYF.

This chain joins TRBV7-2 and TRBJ2-7, with TRBD1 matching over 9 bases. The CDR3 is made up of 15 amino acids. Unmatched junction bases numbered 7, after V lost 1 base and J lost 6 bases. Per germline, CDR1 SGHTA and CDR2 FQGNSA. The CDR3 region has the DNA TGTGCCAGCAGCTTAGAAGGGACAGGGATTCGCGAGCAGTACTTC. The encoded protein is CASSLEGTGIREQYF.